This note documents a single TCR beta chain sequence. What it binds is unknown. As to treatment: roughly 20 received Ad26.COV2.S at low or high dose, single or two shots; roughly 5 received placebo; per-sample allocation not given. Sampling took place 63 days after the first vaccine or placebo injection. Its platform was an Ad26 vector, and its expressed antigen was Wuhan-strain SARS-CoV-2 spike. Some clones are missing from TCRdb's copy, which holds only in-frame ones; the method was immunoSEQ multiplex PCR. The table includes 350,000 to 400,000 clones, about nine tenths detected once. These data originate in a study of Ad26.COV2.S vaccination and SARS-CoV-2 variants. Notes on the study in general: Non-spike TCR breadth did not differ much between vaccine and placebo recipients.

The CDR3 loop spans 14 amino acids. Trimming shortened V by 5 bases and J by 3 bases, and 13 bases separated the two germline ends. Germline V gene sequence: CDR1 MNHEY, CDR2 SVGAGI. The source of this sequence is a person between 18 and 59 years old who received the Ad26.COV2.S COVID-19 vaccine or a placebo. The sequencing used peripheral blood, collected in a trial of Ad26.COV2.S vaccine versus placebo. The V call is TRBV6-5, the J call TRBJ1-1; D is possibly TRBD1 (5 bases). The CDR3: CASSHYQGDTEAFF. DNA for the CDR3: TGTGCCAGCAGTCACTACCAGGGAGACACTGAAGCTTTCTTT.